One and the same sample provided the 19 T cell receptor beta chains below, sequenced in a study of cytomegalovirus exposure and HLA in healthy donors. With 60 Vbeta and 13 Jbeta primers, the PCR was carried out. This table comes from immunoSEQ multiplex PCR, and its TCRdb copy is limited to in-frame clones, with some not included. The sample lists about 130,000 clones; 65% to 75% were seen once. The sample was PBMCs. Source of these receptors: a man aged 35 to 55 in good health and CMV-seropositive.

V gene TRBV30 combines with J gene TRBJ2-1; D is undetermined. The CDR3 contains 12 residues. Between the trimmed V and J ends, which lost 4 bases and 12 bases, there was a span of 16 bases. Germline V gene lookup returns CDR1 GTSNPN and CDR2 SVGIG (reference sequence). The CDR3 DNA reads as TGTGCCTGGACTGATTACGACAAAGGGCAGTTCTTC. This translates into CAWTDYDKGQFF. The entire variable domain, with the rest obtained from reference TRBV30 and TRBJ2-1, is as follows: SQTIHQWPATLVQPVGSPLSLECTVEGTSNPNLYWYRQAAGRGLQLLFYSVGIGQISSEVPQNLSASRPQDRQFILSSKKLLLSDSGFYLCAWTDYDKGQFFGPGTRLTVL.

The chain uses TRBV19 and TRBJ2-7; TRBD1 agrees at 12 bases. This CDR3 region has 16 residues. Germline CDR1 is LNHDA and CDR2 is SQIVND (reference sequence). Unmatched junction bases numbered 8, after V lost 4 bases and J lost 4 bases. The CDR3 DNA reads as TGTGCCAGTAGTAGCTCCGGGACAGGGGGCTTGTACGAGCAGTACTTC. It is translated as CASSSSGTGGLYEQYF.

V and J are TRBV29-1 and TRBJ1-2, with TRBD1 as a possible D gene (5 bases). Germline V gene lookup returns CDR1 SQVTM and CDR2 ANQGSEA. Trimming removed 8 bases from V and 4 bases from J, with 17 bases in between. CDR3 size: 13 residues. The CDR3 region has the DNA TGCAGCTTCCAGGGACGGGGGGTCTATGGCTACACCTTC. Translated, it gives CSFQGRGVYGYTF.

Of note for this clone: The sample has other DNA sequences that encode this CDR3 too. This sequence joins TRBV5-1 and TRBJ1-5; 10 nucleotides line up with TRBD1. V shed 3 bases and J 3 bases; nucleotides not matched to a gene: 3. Germline V lookup: CDR1 SGHRS, CDR2 YFSETQ. The CDR3 length is 15 residues. Written as DNA, the CDR3 is TGCGCCAGCAGCTCGGGGACAGGGGACAATCAGCCCCAGCATTTT. Its translation: CASSSGTGDNQPQHF.

CDR3 amino acids: CAGQTGPPRSYEQYF. CDR3 sequence (DNA): TGCGCCGGGCAGACAGGGCCTCCACGCTCCTACGAGCAGTACTTC. The chain has TRBV23-1 and TRBJ2-7; 7 bases align to TRBD1. TRBV23-1 is an ORF, and what it does is uncertain. V shed 11 bases and J 0 bases; nucleotides not matched to a gene: 13. The length of the CDR3 is 15 residues.

The J gene is TRBJ1-3, the V gene TRBV28, with 7 bases aligning to TRBD1. J was trimmed by 2 bases and V by 3 bases; bases with no gene match: 7. Germline assignment: CDR1 MDHEN and CDR2 SYDVKM. This CDR3 has 16 amino acids. This CDR3 reads CASSFPGQNTGNTIYF. The CDR3 region has the DNA TGTGCCAGCAGTTTCCCGGGACAGAACACTGGAAACACCATATATTTT.

The chain combines TRBV12-5 with TRBJ2-5; weak D call: TRBD1 (6 bases). Germline V lookup: CDR1 LGHNT, CDR2 FRNRAP. This CDR3 comprises 17 residues. The V end was cut by 6 bases, the J end by 1 base, with 21 bases between. The CDR3 DNA follows: TGTGCTAGTGGCCCGCCACTCGGGACAAGCCCCCAAGAGACCCAGTACTTC. Its protein is CASGPPLGTSPQETQYF. Supplemented by reference TRBV12-5 and TRBJ2-5, the full variable domain reads DARVTQTPRHKVTEMGQEVTMRCQPILGHNTVFWYRQTMMQGLELLAYFRNRAPLDDSGMPKDRFSAEMPDATLATLKIQPSEPRDSAVYFCASGPPLGTSPQETQYFGPGTRLLVL.

The J gene is TRBJ1-3, the V gene TRBV18; 10 bases fit TRBD1. The CDR3 consists of 17 residues. With 0 bases clipped from V and 4 bases from J, the junction kept 6 bases outside the gene matches. Per the germline V gene, CDR1 is KGHSH and CDR2 is LQKENI. The CDR3 sequence: CASSPPRDRGIGNTIYF. Written as DNA, the CDR3 is TGTGCCAGCTCACCACCCCGGGACAGGGGAATCGGAAACACCATATATTTT.

The chain links TRBV5-8 to TRBJ1-5; D is unclear. This CDR3 has 14 residues. The V gene lost 3 bases and the J gene lost 9 bases, with 16 bases spanning the gap. Germline assignment: CDR1 SGHTS and CDR2 YDEGEE. CDR3 in DNA: TGTGCCAGCAGCTCAGACGGGATTTTTCCGCCCCAGCATTTT. Protein product: CASSSDGIFPPQHF.

The chain recombines TRBV27 with TRBJ2-1, with TRBD2 matching over 10 bases. Trimming cost V 6 bases and J 3 bases; bases outside gene matches: 5. The germline CDR1 and CDR2 sequences are MNHEY and SMNVEV (reference sequence). CDR3 length: 15 amino acids. CDR3 amino acids: CASRGLAIHYNEQFF. The CDR3 nucleotides read TGTGCCAGCAGGGGACTAGCGATACACTACAATGAGCAGTTCTTC.

The chain joins TRBV9 to TRBJ2-2; D remains ambiguous. The germline V gene encodes CDR1 SGDLS and CDR2 YYNGEE. The CDR3 loop spans 15 amino acids. V lost 0 bases and J 0 bases, leaving 6 bases between the germline ends. CDR3 sequence reads: CASSVVSSNTGELFF. The CDR3 nucleotides are TGTGCCAGCAGCGTAGTGAGCTCGAACACCGGGGAGCTGTTTTTT. Full variable domain (outside the CDR3, taken from reference TRBV9 and TRBJ2-2): DSGVTQTPKHLITATGQRVTLRCSPRSGDLSVYWYQQSLDQGLQFLIQYYNGEERAKGNILERFSAQQFPDLHSELNLSSLELGDSALYFCASSVVSSNTGELFFGEGSRLTVL.

V usage is TRBV6-1 and J usage is TRBJ1-5, with D hard to call. Per the germline V gene, CDR1 is MNHNS and CDR2 is SASEGT. Trimming pared 7 bases from V and 2 bases from J, leaving 15 bases between. The CDR3 sequence is 15 residues long. DNA of the CDR3: TGTGCCAGCACCCTGGCAGGCCAGGGCAATCAGCCCCAGCATTTT. This sequence encodes CASTLAGQGNQPQHF.

The chain combines TRBV6-1 with TRBJ2-1; 11 nucleotides agree with TRBD2. This CDR3 region has 18 residues. Unmatched junction bases numbered 10, after V lost 0 bases and J lost 6 bases. The germline V gene encodes CDR1 MNHNS and CDR2 SASEGT. DNA for the CDR3: TGTGCCAGCAGTGAAGCCGAAAGACTAGCGGGAATATTCAATGAGCAGTTCTTC. Translation gives CASSEAERLAGIFNEQFF.

This clone qualifies as hyperexpanded (1% or more). This sequence joins TRBV28 and TRBJ1-5, with D hard to call. The germline gives CDR1 MDHEN, CDR2 SYDVKM. Trimming left V 0 bases short and J 7 bases short, with 10 bases between. This CDR3 spans 14 amino acids. The CDR3 region is CASSLWPRWQPQHF. DNA of the CDR3: TGTGCCAGCAGTTTATGGCCTAGATGGCAGCCCCAGCATTTT.

This chain links TRBV5-6 with TRBJ2-1; tentative D call: TRBD1 (6 bases). CDR3 length: 13 residues. Between the trimmed V and J ends, which lost 4 bases and 8 bases, there was a span of 13 bases. Per the germline V gene, CDR1 is SGHDT and CDR2 is YYEEEE. The CDR3 sequence is CASSPVGAYEQFF. The DNA for the CDR3 is TGTGCCAGCAGCCCGGTGGGGGCCTATGAGCAGTTCTTC.

This chain joins TRBV7-8 and TRBJ2-1; D is possibly TRBD2 (6 bases). Germline V gene sequence: CDR1 SGHVS, CDR2 FQNEAQ. This CDR3 region has 12 residues. V was trimmed by 2 bases and J by 8 bases, leaving 7 bases between them. CDR3 sequence reads: CASSLKRDEQFF. CDR3 nucleotide sequence: TGTGCCAGCAGCTTAAAGCGGGATGAGCAGTTCTTC. Full variable domain (outside the CDR3, taken from reference TRBV7-8 and TRBJ2-1): GAGVSQSPRYKVAKRGQDVALRCDPISGHVSLFWYQQALGQGPEFLTYFQNEAQLDKSGLPSDRFFAERPEGSVSTLKIQRTQQEDSAVYLCASSLKRDEQFFGPGTRLTVL.

V gene TRBV11-2 combines with J gene TRBJ2-7, with D possibly matching TRBD2 (6 bases). V gave up 2 bases and J gave up 0 bases, with 8 bases separating them. CDR1 and CDR2 from the germline V gene are SGHAT and FQNNGV. The CDR3 runs to 14 residues. The CDR3 sequence: CASSLRGTSYEQYF. For the CDR3, the DNA is TGTGCCAGCAGCTTACGGGGGACCTCCTACGAGCAGTACTTC.

The chain is built from TRBV4-1 and TRBJ2-7, with D perhaps TRBD2 (6 bases). This CDR3 is built from 15 residues. Between the trimmed V and J ends, which lost 4 bases and 2 bases, there was a span of 15 bases. In germline, CDR1 is MGHRA, CDR2 YSYEKL. The CDR3 DNA reads TGCGCCAGCAGCCGAATCGACGGACTAACCTACGAGCAGTACTTC. Translating gives CASSRIDGLTYEQYF.

This sequence joins TRBV30 and TRBJ1-3; D is uncertain. V was clipped by 4 bases and J by 3 bases, with 10 bases between them. CDR1 is GTSNPN and CDR2 is SVGIG in the germline V gene (reference sequence). The CDR3 spans 13 residues. The CDR3 region is CAWTLFFGNTIYF. The CDR3 DNA is TGTGCCTGGACCCTTTTTTTTGGAAACACCATATATTTT.